This TCR beta chain stems from a study of cytomegalovirus exposure and HLA in healthy donors. This PCR relied on a set of 60 Vbeta primers and 13 Jbeta primers. Produced via immunoSEQ multiplex PCR; TCRdb's table is partial and in-frame only. The listing records about 210,000 clones. The receptor was derived from a young woman in good health and CMV-seropositive. Material: PBMCs.

The CDR3, as DNA: TGTGCCAGCAGATACAGGGGTTCCTACGAGCAGTACTTC. This sequence encodes CASRYRGSYEQYF. The chain couples TRBV2 to TRBJ2-5; TRBD1 agrees at 7 bases. The J call could be wrong; TRBJ2-7 is a better fit for the DNA end. Germline V gene lookup returns CDR1 SNHLY and CDR2 FYNNEI. There are 13 residues in the CDR3.